This entry is about one TCR beta chain. The antigen it binds to is not known. Nothing much larger sits one base from this clone, and base qualities are not available. The source of the sample is a study of CD8+ T cells in alopecia areata listed by TCRdb under 2018. Notes on the research overall: Treated patients were enrolled in an open-label pilot trial of oral tofacitinib, 5 to 10 mg twice daily, for moderate-to-severe alopecia areata. Patients received tofacitinib for 6 to 18 months and were then followed off drug for 6 months to check for delayed response and recurrence. Disease severity in treated patients was measured with the SALT score, which quantifies the percentage of affected scalp surface area. To study T cell clonal expansion in alopecia areata, the researchers applied high-throughput TCRbeta sequencing to both the C3H/HeJ mouse model and human patients. On the human side, TCRbeta sequencing was run on scalp tissue and on sorted CD4+ and CD8+ peripheral blood T cells from healthy controls and from alopecia areata patients with either patchy or totalis/universalis disease. Biopsies were taken from tofacitinib-treated patients at baseline and at 4 and 24 weeks of treatment, and a later scalp biopsy was taken in several of the tofacitinib-treated patients. Clonality in the scalp was compared among normal scalp (n=4), patchy alopecia areata scalp (n=8), and alopecia totalis/universalis scalp (n=8). The RNA source kit depended on sample type: the PAXgene miRNA kit for fixed scalp, the miRNeasy kit for PBMCs, and the RNeasy kit for mouse skin. TCRbeta CDR3 regions were amplified by immunoSEQ multiplex PCR using 35 Vbeta forward and 13 Jbeta reverse primers. The research as a whole found: Resident alphabeta T cells in normal human skin are also sequenced, complicating scalp TCR repertoire analysis, unlike mouse skin dominated by gammadelta T cells. Lesional scalp, especially in alopecia totalis/universalis, showed higher clonality and more expanded CD8+ clones than normal scalp, suggesting antigenic drive. With tofacitinib, both scalp clonality and the number of expanded CD8+ clones among the top 100 scalp clones went down significantly. Because the treated cohort was small and had just a single nonresponder, larger studies are needed to establish links between baseline CD8+ expansion and response. TCR sequences shared between patients were less clear than in mice, possibly partly because of HLA diversity in the patient population. Many expanded lesional clones persisted in scalp and blood during tofacitinib treatment, which may partly explain relapse after stopping treatment.

The method behind the library was the immunoSEQ multiplex PCR assay. RNA was extracted from all samples and reverse transcribed into cDNA, which served as template for TCR sequencing. First-strand cDNA was synthesized using SuperScript III with a 2:1 mix of oligo-dT and random hexamers. A synthetic immune receptor repertoire was used to gauge amplification bias, and whatever bias remained was removed computationally. For the original study's pipeline: Raw reads were preprocessed to remove errors, and CDR3 was defined by IMGT conventions from the conserved cysteine to phenylalanine. Clonality was calculated as 1 minus Shannon entropy normalized by log2 of the number of productive unique TCRs. Whether scalp clones were CD4 or CD8 was inferred by matching scalp TCRbeta sequences against CD4 and CD8 repertoires sorted from blood. The source is immuneACCESS, and TCRdb retained only in-frame sequences with V and J called. Part of the clones is not carried over; for the studies checked, unresolved V genes explain less than half of this, and the remainder is unexplained. D and trimming were read from the DNA, whereas the V and J calls and clone size are those reported in that table. The sample has around 140,000 clones on record, around half of them singletons. The ten largest clones add up to more than 15% of the sample.

The time point label corresponds to: around 28 days on oral tofacitinib. In the paper's terms, the treatment or condition label means: oral pan-JAK inhibitor, 5-10 mg twice daily. Lesional scalp punch biopsies and peripheral blood were obtained from alopecia areata patients. PBMCs were isolated by density centrifugation and stained for CD3, CD4 and CD8, and CD4+ and CD8+ T cells were sorted on a FACSAria. CDR1 and CDR2 (SGHAT, FQDESV) derive from the germline V gene (reference sequence). Measured from the cysteine to the phenylalanine, the CDR3 is 14 residues long. Just CDR3 DNA is preserved here, 42 bases in frame from base 1. Trimming takes 3 bases from V and 1 base from J, and the germline ends sit 9 bases apart.

The source is a human donor with alopecia areata. Specimen: CD8+ T cells sorted from blood, collected at week 4, from a patient treated with tofacitinib. The chain uses TRBV11-1 and TRBJ1-1; the D gene remains uncertain. In nucleotide form, the sequence is TGTGCCAGCAGCTTTTTGGCAGAGAACACTGAAGCTTTCTTT. Its coded protein is CASSFLAENTEAFF.